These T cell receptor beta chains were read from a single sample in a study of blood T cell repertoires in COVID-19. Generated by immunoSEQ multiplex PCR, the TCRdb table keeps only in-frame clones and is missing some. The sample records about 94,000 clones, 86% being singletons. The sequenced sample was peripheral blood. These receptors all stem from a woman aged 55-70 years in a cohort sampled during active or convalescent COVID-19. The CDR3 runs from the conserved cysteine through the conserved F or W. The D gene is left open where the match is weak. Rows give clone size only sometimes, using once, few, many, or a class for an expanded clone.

CDR3: CASSLASGTYEQYF; DNA: TGTGCCAGCAGCTTGGCTAGCGGGACCTACGAGCAGTACTTC; V: TRBV7-9; size: once; J: TRBJ2-7; D: TRBD2
CDR3: CASSTLGATSGGELFF; DNA: TGTGCCAGCTCAACGTTGGGGGCTACATCCGGCGGGGAGCTGTTTTTT; V: TRBV2; size: .; J: TRBJ2-2; D: .
CDR3: CASSPAAGQGAEKLFF; DNA: TGTGCCAGCAGCCCTGCTGCTGGACAGGGGGCTGAAAAACTGTTTTTT; V: TRBV3-1/TRBV3-2; size: .; J: TRBJ1-4; D: TRBD1
CDR3: CASSLSQGGQFF; DNA: TGTGCCAGCAGTTTGAGCCAGGGCGGGCAGTTCTTC; V: TRBV28; size: .; J: TRBJ2-1; D: .
CDR3: CASSSRTRSSGNTIYF; DNA: TGTGCCAGCAGCTCACGCACGAGGAGCTCTGGAAACACCATATATTTT; V: TRBV13; size: few; J: TRBJ1-3; D: .
CDR3: CASSGLSTMWYTF; DNA: TGTGCCAGCAGCGGCCTCTCCACTATGTGGTACACCTTC; V: TRBV7-9; size: once; J: TRBJ1-2; D: .
CDR3: CASKQGNNQPQHF; DNA: TGTGCCAGTAAACAGGGAAACAATCAGCCCCAGCATTTT; V: TRBV19; size: .; J: TRBJ1-5; D: .
CDR3: CSAPTGSGAFF; DNA: TGCAGTGCCCCGACAGGTTCCGGTGCTTTCTTT; V: TRBV20-1; size: .; J: TRBJ1-1; D: .
CDR3: CASSTGGGRGQPQHF; DNA: TGTGCCAGCAGTACGGGAGGGGGCCGGGGTCAGCCCCAGCATTTT; V: TRBV3-1/TRBV3-2; size: .; J: TRBJ1-5; D: TRBD1
CDR3: CASSRNKGRGGGTAYEQYF; DNA: TGTGCCAGCAGCCGGAATAAAGGGCGAGGCGGGGGGACAGCCTACGAGCAGTACTTC; V: TRBV3-1/TRBV3-2; size: few; J: TRBJ2-7; D: .
CDR3: CASSDRDTEAFF; DNA: TGTGCCAGCTCAGACAGGGACACTGAAGCTTTCTTT; V: TRBV18; size: .; J: TRBJ1-1; D: TRBD1
CDR3: CASIRASSTDTQYF; DNA: TGTGCCAGCATCCGAGCGTCTAGCACAGATACGCAGTATTTT; V: TRBV2; size: .; J: TRBJ2-3; D: .
CDR3: CASRPGTDFPSQYF; DNA: TGTGCCAGCAGGCCAGGGACAGACTTTCCATCCCAGTACTTC; V: TRBV5-4; size: .; J: TRBJ2-7; D: TRBD1
CDR3: CASSASTGPYNEQFF; DNA: TGTGCCAGCAGTGCCTCGACAGGGCCCTACAATGAGCAGTTCTTC; V: TRBV6-4; size: .; J: TRBJ2-1; D: TRBD1
CDR3: CATRTGATTEAFF; DNA: TGTGCCACTCGGACAGGTGCGACCACTGAAGCTTTCTTT; V: TRBV28; size: .; J: TRBJ1-1; D: TRBD1
CDR3: CASSLAVGDGYYGYTF; DNA: TGCGCCAGCAGCTTGGCGGTCGGGGATGGTTACTATGGCTACACCTTC; V: TRBV5-1; size: .; J: TRBJ1-2; D: .
CDR3: CASSLPGLETQYF; DNA: TGTGCCAGCAGTTTACCGGGACTAGAGACCCAGTACTTC; V: TRBV2; size: .; J: TRBJ2-5; D: .
CDR3: CASSRRDFGPTNEKLFF; DNA: TGTGCCAGCAGCCGCCGGGACTTTGGCCCAACTAATGAAAAACTGTTTTTT; V: TRBV27; size: .; J: TRBJ1-4; D: .
CDR3: CASSTLGTGVSNQPQHF; DNA: TGTGCCAGTAGTACCCTAGGGACAGGAGTTAGCAATCAGCCCCAGCATTTT; V: TRBV19; size: .; J: TRBJ1-5; D: TRBD1
CDR3: CASSLHGQGYNEQFF; DNA: TGTGCCAGCAGCTTACATGGACAGGGATACAATGAGCAGTTCTTC; V: TRBV7-9; size: .; J: TRBJ2-1; D: TRBD1
CDR3: CASSQGRVKSSYNEQFF; DNA: TGCGCCAGCAGCCAAGGCAGGGTGAAGAGCTCCTACAATGAGCAGTTCTTC; V: TRBV4-1; size: .; J: TRBJ2-1; D: .
CDR3: CASSWGSGRETYEQYF; DNA: TGTGCCAGCAGTTGGGGGTCAGGGAGGGAAACCTACGAGCAGTACTTC; V: TRBV7-9; size: .; J: TRBJ2-7; D: TRBD2
CDR3: CASKGEGYGYTF; DNA: TGTGCCAGTAAAGGGGAGGGCTATGGCTACACCTTC; V: TRBV19; size: .; J: TRBJ1-2; D: .
CDR3: CASSLVGENTEAFF; DNA: TGTGCCAGCAGCTTAGTAGGGGAGAACACTGAAGCTTTCTTT; V: TRBV7-9; size: .; J: TRBJ1-1; D: .
CDR3: CASSPPTVPFYGYTF; DNA: TGTGCCAGCTCACCACCAACAGTTCCCTTCTATGGCTACACCTTC; V: TRBV18; size: .; J: TRBJ1-2; D: .
CDR3: CASSIRNGYEQYF; DNA: TGTGCCAGTAGTATACGAAACGGCTACGAGCAGTACTTC; V: TRBV19; size: .; J: TRBJ2-7; D: .
CDR3: CASSPRGASGLYEQYF; DNA: TGTGCCAGCAGCCCCCGCGGGGCTAGCGGACTGTACGAGCAGTACTTC; V: TRBV5-4; size: .; J: TRBJ2-7; D: TRBD2
CDR3: CASSLSGRAKNIQYF; DNA: TGTGCCAGCAGTTTATCCGGGAGAGCCAAAAACATTCAGTACTTC; V: TRBV28; size: .; J: TRBJ2-4; D: .
CDR3: CASSLVGSGGYEQYF; DNA: TGCGCCAGCAGCTTGGTTGGTAGCGGCGGTTACGAGCAGTACTTC; V: TRBV5-1; size: .; J: TRBJ2-7; D: .
CDR3: CASSSYQVEKLFF; DNA: TGTGCCAGCAGCTCCTACCAGGTTGAAAAACTGTTTTTT; V: TRBV5-5; size: .; J: TRBJ1-4; D: .
CDR3: CASTPGTGAHEQYF; DNA: TGTGCCAGCACCCCCGGGACAGGGGCCCACGAGCAGTACTTC; V: TRBV2; size: .; J: TRBJ2-7; D: TRBD1
CDR3: CASSVTPIRTEAFF; DNA: TGTGCCAGTAGTGTCACACCAATCAGGACTGAAGCTTTCTTT; V: TRBV19; size: .; J: TRBJ1-1; D: .
CDR3: CASVGTGPNQPQHF; DNA: TGTGCCAGCGTAGGGACAGGCCCGAATCAGCCCCAGCATTTT; V: TRBV2; size: .; J: TRBJ1-5; D: TRBD1
CDR3: CASSIRSGRAGDTQYF; DNA: TGTGCCAGTAGTATACGTAGCGGGAGGGCCGGAGATACGCAGTATTTT; V: TRBV19; size: .; J: TRBJ2-3; D: TRBD2
CDR3: CASSLALGRGNSPLHF; DNA: TGTGCCAGCAGCTTAGCGCTTGGCAGGGGTAATTCACCCCTCCACTTT; V: TRBV7-8; size: .; J: TRBJ1-6; D: .
CDR3: CASSRQSSHTEAFF; DNA: TGTGCCAGCAGTCGACAGAGTAGTCACACTGAAGCTTTCTTT; V: TRBV6-5; size: few; J: TRBJ1-1; D: .
CDR3: CASSPGLPGELFF; DNA: TGTGCCAGCAGTCCGGGACTCCCCGGGGAGCTGTTTTTT; V: TRBV28; size: .; J: TRBJ2-2; D: .